This TCR beta chain comes out of a study of blood T cells in healthy people across ages. The V gene's germline CDR1 is SGHDT and CDR2 YYEEEE. This CDR3 contains 14 residues. Trimming stripped 4 bases from V and 4 bases from J, with 14 bases between. This clonotype was detected many times. Its antigen is still unknown. Using a J-beta primer mix together with a sample-barcoded 5' primer, a second PCR was run for roughly 6 to 12 cycles. Each CDR3 protein is one row after TCRdb ran MiXCR on the 5' RACE reads. Here the sample spans about 580,000 distinct CDR3 sequences, around 48% being singletons. General study findings and limits: Fewer expanded clones and more diversity marked long-lived versus aged donors. PBMCs left unsorted prevented a conclusive naive versus antigen-experienced comparison.

The clonotype comes from an elderly man in good health. Specimen: blood. This sequence joins TRBV5-6 and TRBJ1-1; no clear D. CDR3 in DNA: TGTGCCAGCAGCCCAACATGGGTTCGCACTGAAGCTTTCTTT. As protein: CASSPTWVRTEAFF.